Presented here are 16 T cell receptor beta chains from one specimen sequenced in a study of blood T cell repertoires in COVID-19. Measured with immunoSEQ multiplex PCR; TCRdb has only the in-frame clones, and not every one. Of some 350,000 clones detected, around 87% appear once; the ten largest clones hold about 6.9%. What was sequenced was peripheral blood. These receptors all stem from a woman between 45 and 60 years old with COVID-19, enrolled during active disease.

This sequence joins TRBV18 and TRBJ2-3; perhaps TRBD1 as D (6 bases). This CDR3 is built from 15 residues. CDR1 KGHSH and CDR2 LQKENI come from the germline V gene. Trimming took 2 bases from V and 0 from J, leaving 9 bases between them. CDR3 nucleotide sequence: TGTGCCAGCTCACCATTGGACAGTAGCACAGATACGCAGTATTTT. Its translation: CASSPLDSSTDTQYF.

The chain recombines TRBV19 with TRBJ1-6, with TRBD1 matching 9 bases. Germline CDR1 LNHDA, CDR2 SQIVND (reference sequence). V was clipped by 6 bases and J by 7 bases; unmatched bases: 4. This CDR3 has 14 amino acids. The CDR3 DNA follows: TGTGCCAGTAGCGGACAGGGGATGAATTCACCCCTCCACTTT. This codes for CASSGQGMNSPLHF. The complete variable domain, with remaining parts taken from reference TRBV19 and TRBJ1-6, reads DGGITQSPKYLFRKEGQNVTLSCEQNLNHDAMYWYRQDPGQGLRLIYYSQIVNDFQKGDIAEGYSVSREKKESFPLTVTSAQKNPTAFYLCASSGQGMNSPLHFGNGTRLTVT.

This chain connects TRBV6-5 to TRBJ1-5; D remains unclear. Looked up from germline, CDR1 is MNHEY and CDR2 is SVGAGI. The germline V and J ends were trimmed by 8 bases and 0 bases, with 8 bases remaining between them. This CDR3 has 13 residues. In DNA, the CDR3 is TGTGCCAGCGGAGTTTATAGCAATCAGCCCCAGCATTTT. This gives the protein CASGVYSNQPQHF.

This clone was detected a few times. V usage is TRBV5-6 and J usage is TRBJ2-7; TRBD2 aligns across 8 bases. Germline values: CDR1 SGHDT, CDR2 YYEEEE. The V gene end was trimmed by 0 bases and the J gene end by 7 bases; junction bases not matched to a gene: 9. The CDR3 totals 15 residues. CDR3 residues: CASSLVAGSNSEQYF. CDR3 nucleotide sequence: TGTGCCAGCAGCTTGGTAGCGGGGTCTAACTCGGAGCAGTACTTC.

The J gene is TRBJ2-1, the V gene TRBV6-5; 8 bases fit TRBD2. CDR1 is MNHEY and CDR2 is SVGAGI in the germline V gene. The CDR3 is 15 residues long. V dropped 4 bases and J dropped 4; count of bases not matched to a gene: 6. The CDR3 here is CASSFSGTTYNEQFF. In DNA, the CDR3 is TGTGCCAGCAGTTTTAGCGGGACTACATACAATGAGCAGTTCTTC.

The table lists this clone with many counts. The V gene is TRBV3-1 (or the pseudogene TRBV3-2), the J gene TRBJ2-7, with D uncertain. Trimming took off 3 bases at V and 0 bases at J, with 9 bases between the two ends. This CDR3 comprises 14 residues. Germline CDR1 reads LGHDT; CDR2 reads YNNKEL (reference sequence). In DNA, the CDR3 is TGTGCCAGCAGCCACAGCGAACTCTCCTACGAGCAGTACTTC. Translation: CASSHSELSYEQYF.

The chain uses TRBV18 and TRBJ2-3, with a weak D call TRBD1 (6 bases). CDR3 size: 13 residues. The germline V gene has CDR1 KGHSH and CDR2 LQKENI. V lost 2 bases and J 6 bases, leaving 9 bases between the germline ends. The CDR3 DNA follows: TGTGCCAGCTCACCAGACAGGTTCGATACGCAGTATTTT. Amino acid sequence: CASSPDRFDTQYF. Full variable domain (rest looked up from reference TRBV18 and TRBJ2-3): NAGVMQNPRHLVRRRGQEARLRCSPMKGHSHVYWYRQLPEEGLKFMVYLQKENIIDESGMPKERFSAEFPKEGPSILRIQQVVRGDSAAYFCASSPDRFDTQYFGPGTRLTVL.

The CDR3 reads CASSPIQETQETQYF. The CDR3, as DNA: TGTGCCAGTAGTCCCATACAGGAAACCCAAGAGACCCAGTACTTC. The J gene is TRBJ2-5, the V gene TRBV19; tentatively, D is TRBD1 (5 bases). Looked up from germline, CDR1 is LNHDA and CDR2 is SQIVND (reference sequence). Trimming cost V 5 bases and J 1 base, with 14 bases left between them. The CDR3 is 15 amino acids.

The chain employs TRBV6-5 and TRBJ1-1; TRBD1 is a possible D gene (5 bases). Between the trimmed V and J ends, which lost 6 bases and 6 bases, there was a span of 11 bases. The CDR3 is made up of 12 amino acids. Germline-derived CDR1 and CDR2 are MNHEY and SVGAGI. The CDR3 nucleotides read TGTGCCAGCAGCCTCACAGGTGCTGAAGCTTTCTTT. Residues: CASSLTGAEAFF.

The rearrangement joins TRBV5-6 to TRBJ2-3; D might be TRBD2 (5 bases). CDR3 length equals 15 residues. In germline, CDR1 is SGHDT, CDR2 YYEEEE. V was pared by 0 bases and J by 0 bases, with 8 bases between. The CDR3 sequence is CASSLVASSTDTQYF. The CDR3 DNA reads TGTGCCAGCAGCTTGGTGGCTAGCAGCACAGATACGCAGTATTTT.

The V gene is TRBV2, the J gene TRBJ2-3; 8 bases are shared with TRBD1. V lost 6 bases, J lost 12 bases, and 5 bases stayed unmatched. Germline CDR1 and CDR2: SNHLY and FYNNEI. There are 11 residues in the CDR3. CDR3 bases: TGTGCCAGCAGGAGACAGGGGTTTCAGTATTTT. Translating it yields CASRRQGFQYF.

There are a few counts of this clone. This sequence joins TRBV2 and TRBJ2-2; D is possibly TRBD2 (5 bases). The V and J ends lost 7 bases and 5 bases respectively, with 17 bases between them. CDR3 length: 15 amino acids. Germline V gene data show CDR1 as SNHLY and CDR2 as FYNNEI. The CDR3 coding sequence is TGTGCCAGCATCCCTGGTAGCGTTGGGACCGGGGAGCTGTTTTTT. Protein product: CASIPGSVGTGELFF.

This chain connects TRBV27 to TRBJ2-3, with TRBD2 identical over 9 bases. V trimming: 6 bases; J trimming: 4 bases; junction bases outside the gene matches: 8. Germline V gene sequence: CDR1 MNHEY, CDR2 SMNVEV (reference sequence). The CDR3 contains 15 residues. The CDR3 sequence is CASRRLAVGSDTQYF. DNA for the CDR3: TGTGCCAGCAGGAGACTAGCGGTAGGGTCAGATACGCAGTATTTT.

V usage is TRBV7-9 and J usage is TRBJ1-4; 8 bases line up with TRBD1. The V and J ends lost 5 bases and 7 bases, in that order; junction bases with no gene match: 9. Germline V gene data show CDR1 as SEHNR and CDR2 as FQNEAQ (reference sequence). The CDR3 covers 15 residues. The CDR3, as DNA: TGTGCCAGCAGCACCGGCTCAGGGACAGGTGAAAAACTGTTTTTT. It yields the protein CASSTGSGTGEKLFF.

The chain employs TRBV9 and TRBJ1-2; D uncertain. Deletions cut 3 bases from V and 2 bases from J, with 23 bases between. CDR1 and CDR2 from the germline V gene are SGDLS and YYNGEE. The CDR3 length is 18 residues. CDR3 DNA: TGTGCCAGCAGCGATGGTATTGGAGGGCGTAATACCAACTATGGCTACACCTTC. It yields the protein CASSDGIGGRNTNYGYTF.

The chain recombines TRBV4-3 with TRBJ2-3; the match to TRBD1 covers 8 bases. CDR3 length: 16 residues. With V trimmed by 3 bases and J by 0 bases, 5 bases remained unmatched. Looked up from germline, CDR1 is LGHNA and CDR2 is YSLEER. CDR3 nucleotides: TGCGCCAGCAGCCATGGGACAGGAACGAGCACAGATACGCAGTATTTT. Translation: CASSHGTGTSTDTQYF.